This note documents a single T cell receptor (beta chain) sequence. Antigen: not known. This entry belongs to a study of cytomegalovirus exposure and HLA in healthy donors. Broader study findings: The study dropped some indistinguishable V segments, TRBV6-2 and TRBV6-3 among them.

Vbeta (60) and Jbeta (13) primers were used in the PCR. Clones were sequenced by immunoSEQ multiplex PCR, and TCRdb holds only the in-frame ones, with some missing. In the table there are 140,000 to 150,000 clones, under 85% of which are singletons. The CDR3 is 14 residues long. Germline assignment: CDR1 SGHAT and CDR2 FQNNGV. Trimming took 1 base from V and 0 from J, leaving 6 bases between them. The rearrangement joins TRBV11-2 to TRBJ2-5; weak D call: TRBD2 (5 bases). The TCR sequence derives from a woman aged 35 to 49 in good health and CMV-seropositive. The sequencing sample was made of PBMCs. The DNA for the CDR3 is TGTGCCAGCAGCTTAGCGGGGTACCAAGAGACCCAGTACTTC. Protein sequence: CASSLAGYQETQYF.